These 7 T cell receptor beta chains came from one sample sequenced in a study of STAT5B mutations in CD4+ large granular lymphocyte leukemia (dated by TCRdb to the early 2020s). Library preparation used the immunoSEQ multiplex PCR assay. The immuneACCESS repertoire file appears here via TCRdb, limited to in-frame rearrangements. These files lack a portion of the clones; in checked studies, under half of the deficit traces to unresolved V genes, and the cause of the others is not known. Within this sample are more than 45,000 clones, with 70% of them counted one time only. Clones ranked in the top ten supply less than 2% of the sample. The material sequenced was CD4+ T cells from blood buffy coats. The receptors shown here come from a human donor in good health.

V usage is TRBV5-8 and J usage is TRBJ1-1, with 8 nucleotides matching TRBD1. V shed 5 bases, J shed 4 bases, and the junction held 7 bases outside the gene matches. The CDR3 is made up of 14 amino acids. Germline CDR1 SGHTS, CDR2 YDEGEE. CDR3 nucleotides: TGTGCCAGCAGAAGACAGGGGCTGGGCACTGAAGCTTTCTTT. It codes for CASRRQGLGTEAFF.

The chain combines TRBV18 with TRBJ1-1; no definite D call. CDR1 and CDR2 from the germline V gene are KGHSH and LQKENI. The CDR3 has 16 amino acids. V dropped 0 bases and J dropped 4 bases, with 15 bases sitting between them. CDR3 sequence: CASSPPGVAGVTEAFF. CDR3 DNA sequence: TGTGCCAGCTCACCACCCGGGGTAGCGGGCGTCACTGAAGCTTTCTTT.

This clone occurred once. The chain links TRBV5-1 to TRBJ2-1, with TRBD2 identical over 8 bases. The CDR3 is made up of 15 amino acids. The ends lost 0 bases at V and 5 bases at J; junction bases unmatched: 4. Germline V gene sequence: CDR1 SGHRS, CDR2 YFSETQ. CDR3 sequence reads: CASSLASGGHNEQFF. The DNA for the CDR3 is TGCGCCAGCAGCTTGGCAAGCGGGGGACACAATGAGCAGTTCTTC.

CDR3 loop: CAWMGTGNEKLFF. The CDR3 nucleotides are TGTGCCTGGATGGGGACAGGGAATGAAAAACTGTTTTTT. V gene TRBV30 combines with J gene TRBJ1-4; TRBD1 aligns across 9 bases. The CDR3 covers 13 residues. CDR1 GTSNPN and CDR2 SVGIG come from the germline V gene (reference sequence). J gave up 5 bases and V 4 bases, and 2 bases lay outside the gene matches.

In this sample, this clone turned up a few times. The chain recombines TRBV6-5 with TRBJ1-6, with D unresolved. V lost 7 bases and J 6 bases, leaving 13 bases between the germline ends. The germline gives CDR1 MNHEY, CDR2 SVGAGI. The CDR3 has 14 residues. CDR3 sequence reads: CASTSPLSNSPLHF. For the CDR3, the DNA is TGTGCCAGCACCTCCCCACTTAGTAATTCACCCCTCCACTTT.

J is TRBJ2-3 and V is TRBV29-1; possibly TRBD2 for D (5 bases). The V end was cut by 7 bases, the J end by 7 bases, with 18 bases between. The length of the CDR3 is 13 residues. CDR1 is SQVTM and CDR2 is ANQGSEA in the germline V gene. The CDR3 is CSAGDGSVNTQYF. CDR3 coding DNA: TGCAGCGCCGGCGATGGGAGTGTGAATACGCAGTATTTT.

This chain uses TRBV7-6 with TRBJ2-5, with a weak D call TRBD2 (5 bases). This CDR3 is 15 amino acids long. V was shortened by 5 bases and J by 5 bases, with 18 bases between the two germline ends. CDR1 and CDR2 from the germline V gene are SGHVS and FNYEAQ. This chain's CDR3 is CASSPYGLAGETQYF. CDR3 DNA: TGTGCCAGCAGCCCTTACGGGCTAGCTGGGGAGACCCAGTACTTC.